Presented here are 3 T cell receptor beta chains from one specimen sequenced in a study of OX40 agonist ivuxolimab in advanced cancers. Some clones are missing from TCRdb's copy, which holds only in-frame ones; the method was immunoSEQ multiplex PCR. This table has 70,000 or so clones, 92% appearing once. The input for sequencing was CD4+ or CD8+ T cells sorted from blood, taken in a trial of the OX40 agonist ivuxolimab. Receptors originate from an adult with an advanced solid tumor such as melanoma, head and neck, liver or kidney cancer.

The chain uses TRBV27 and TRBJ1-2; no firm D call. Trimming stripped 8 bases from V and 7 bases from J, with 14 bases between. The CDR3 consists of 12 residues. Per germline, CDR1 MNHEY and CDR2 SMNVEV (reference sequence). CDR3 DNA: TGTGCCAGCGGAGGACGCCCTCCTGGCTACACCTTC. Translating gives CASGGRPPGYTF.

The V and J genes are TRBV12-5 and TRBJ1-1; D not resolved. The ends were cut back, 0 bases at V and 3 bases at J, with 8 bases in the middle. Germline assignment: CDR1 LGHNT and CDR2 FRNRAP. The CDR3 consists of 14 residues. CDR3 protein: CASGLVGSYTEAFF. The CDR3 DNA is TGTGCTAGTGGTTTGGTAGGGAGTTACACTGAAGCTTTCTTT.

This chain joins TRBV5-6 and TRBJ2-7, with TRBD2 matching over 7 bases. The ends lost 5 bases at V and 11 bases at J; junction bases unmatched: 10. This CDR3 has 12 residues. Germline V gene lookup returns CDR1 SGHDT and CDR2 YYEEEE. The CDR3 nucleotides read TGTGCCAGCAGGTCCTACGTGGGAGGGGAGTACTTC. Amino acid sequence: CASRSYVGGEYF.